The next 23 T cell receptor beta chains were all read from a single sample in a study of OX40 agonist ivuxolimab in advanced cancers. Generated by immunoSEQ multiplex PCR, the TCRdb table keeps only in-frame clones and is missing some. The sample consists of about 880 clones, 60% to 75% of them appearing once. Sequencing used CD4+ or CD8+ T cells sorted from blood, obtained in a trial of the OX40 agonist ivuxolimab. The receptors were sampled from an adult with an advanced solid tumor such as melanoma, head and neck, liver or kidney cancer.

Points on this clone: An end of the junction does not agree with germline; a read error may underlie this. The chain employs TRBV7-2 and TRBJ1-1; TRBD1 might be the D (5 bases). Germline V gene lookup returns CDR1 SGHTA and CDR2 FQGNSA. The CDR3 is 13 residues long. The DNA for the CDR3 is TGTGCCAGCAGCTTCCGACAGAACCCTGAAGCTTTCTTT. Its protein is CASSFRQNPEAFF.

This sequence joins TRBV11-2 and TRBJ1-1, with 9 bases matching TRBD1. Trimming at V came to 6 bases and at J to 3 bases, leaving 5 bases not matched to a gene. The germline V gene has CDR1 SGHAT and CDR2 FQNNGV. The CDR3 loop spans 14 amino acids. In DNA, the CDR3 is TGTGCCAGCAGTTGGACAGGGGAACACACTGAAGCTTTCTTT. Its translation is CASSWTGEHTEAFF.

The gene calls are TRBV25-1 and TRBJ2-7, with a tentative D call TRBD1 (5 bases). Germline assignment: CDR1 MGHDK and CDR2 SYGVNS. The CDR3 extends over 12 amino acids. Deletions cut 5 bases from V and 3 bases from J, with 8 bases between. CDR3 in DNA: TGTGCCAGCAGTCGGCAGGGCTACGAGCAGTACTTC. Encoded protein: CASSRQGYEQYF.

The rearrangement links TRBV4-3 to TRBJ2-7; 10 nucleotides line up with TRBD1. V was pared by 0 bases and J by 7 bases, with 6 bases of the junction left unmatched. Germline assignment: CDR1 LGHNA and CDR2 YSLEER. The CDR3 loop spans 15 amino acids. This CDR3 reads CASSQDRTGGVEQYF. The CDR3 coding sequence is TGCGCCAGCAGCCAAGATCGGACAGGGGGTGTTGAGCAGTACTTC.

This chain joins TRBV9 and TRBJ2-1; perhaps TRBD2 as D (5 bases). This CDR3 has 15 amino acids. Germline CDR1 and CDR2: SGDLS and YYNGEE. V was clipped by 0 bases and J by 6 bases, with 13 bases between them. The CDR3 DNA sequence: TGTGCCAGCAGCGTAGACGGGGTTAGGAGCAATGAGCAGTTCTTC. Its translation: CASSVDGVRSNEQFF.

By sample fraction, this clone is large (0.1 to 1%). The chain uses TRBV6-6 and TRBJ2-1; D is undetermined. The CDR3 consists of 15 residues. With 4 bases removed from V and 0 bases from J, the gap between germline ends came to 10 bases. Germline V gene data show CDR1 as MNHNY and CDR2 as SVGAGI (reference sequence). CDR3 in amino acids: CASSSVGFSYNEQFF. The CDR3 DNA reads TGTGCCAGCAGTTCGGTTGGGTTCTCCTACAATGAGCAGTTCTTC.

This clone was detected only a few times. The chain uses TRBV30 and TRBJ1-2; perhaps TRBD1 as D (6 bases). There are 14 residues in the CDR3. Trimming left V 6 bases short and J 2 bases short, with 16 bases between. CDR1 is GTSNPN and CDR2 is SVGIG in the germline V gene (reference sequence). DNA for the CDR3: TGTGCCTGCGAAGGGTGGGGGGCGAACTATGGCTACACCTTC. It specifies CACEGWGANYGYTF.

This clone is large in the sample. CDR3 amino acids: CASEGWGANYGYTF. The CDR3 DNA is TGTGCCTCGGAAGGCTGGGGCGCTAACTATGGCTACACCTTC. The gene calls are TRBV30 and TRBJ1-2, with a tentative D call TRBD1 (5 bases). The V end was cut by 7 bases, the J end by 0 bases, with 15 bases between. CDR1 and CDR2 from the germline V gene are GTSNPN and SVGIG (reference sequence). This CDR3 has 14 residues.

The chain couples TRBV5-4 to TRBJ2-7; 14 bases map to TRBD2. V trimming: 3 bases; J trimming: 7 bases; junction bases outside the gene matches: 9. CDR3 size: 16 residues. Germline CDR1 is SGHNT and CDR2 is YYREEE (reference sequence). CDR3 protein: CASSSRGTSGSVEQYF. The CDR3 DNA reads TGTGCCAGCAGCTCGCGAGGGACTAGCGGGAGCGTGGAGCAGTACTTC.

The chain uses TRBV29-1 and TRBJ2-1, with 9 bases identical to TRBD1. Germline V gene lookup returns CDR1 SQVTM and CDR2 ANQGSEA. With 6 bases clipped from V and 4 bases from J, the junction kept 7 bases outside the gene matches. CDR3 length equals 14 residues. Written as DNA, the CDR3 is TGCAGCGTCATGGGGACAGGGACGTACAATGAGCAGTTCTTC. This codes for CSVMGTGTYNEQFF.

This chain connects TRBV5-1 to TRBJ2-7; no firm D call. Germline V gives CDR1 SGHRS, CDR2 YFSETQ. V dropped 0 bases and J dropped 6 bases, with 10 bases sitting between them. The CDR3 consists of 13 residues. CDR3 bases: TGCGCCAGCAGCTTGGAGGTTCTCAGCGAGCAGTACTTC. It yields the protein CASSLEVLSEQYF.

This clone was counted between two and nine times. The rearrangement uses TRBV5-5 and TRBJ1-1; a possible D gene is TRBD1 (6 bases). Germline V gene data show CDR1 as SGHKS and CDR2 as YYEKEE (reference sequence). V lost 1 base and J 4 bases, leaving 14 bases between the germline ends. The CDR3 covers 15 residues. CDR3 DNA: TGTGCCAGCAGCTTGTGGCAGGGGCCGGGCACTGAAGCTTTCTTT. Translated: CASSLWQGPGTEAFF.

The chain links TRBV19 to TRBJ1-5; D is unresolved. CDR3 size: 15 residues. The ends were cut back, 6 bases at V and 4 bases at J, with 16 bases in the middle. The germline V gene has CDR1 LNHDA and CDR2 SQIVND (reference sequence). The CDR3 DNA reads as TGTGCCAGTAGGCCGGACCGCAACCCAAATCAGCCCCAGCATTTT. This sequence encodes CASRPDRNPNQPQHF. The whole variable domain, remainder taken from reference TRBV19 and TRBJ1-5, is DGGITQSPKYLFRKEGQNVTLSCEQNLNHDAMYWYRQDPGQGLRLIYYSQIVNDFQKGDIAEGYSVSREKKESFPLTVTSAQKNPTAFYLCASRPDRNPNQPQHFGDGTRLSIL.

The chain uses TRBV30 and TRBJ2-5; no reliable D call. The CDR3 runs 13 residues. V was trimmed by 1 base and J by 3 bases, leaving 9 bases between them. CDR1 GTSNPN and CDR2 SVGIG come from the germline V gene (reference sequence). The CDR3 loop reads CAWSGLYEETQYF. CDR3 coding DNA: TGTGCCTGGAGTGGGCTGTATGAAGAGACCCAGTACTTC.

Concerning this clone: An end of the junction does not agree with germline; a read error may underlie this. The chain links TRBV19 to TRBJ1-1, with D possibly being TRBD1 (5 bases). CDR3 length: 13 amino acids. Germline CDR1 is LNHDA and CDR2 is SQIVND (reference sequence). CDR3 nucleotides: TGTGCCAGTAGTAGGGATAAGGGCAGGGAAGTTTTCTTT. This gives the protein CASSRDKGREVFF.

The chain recombines TRBV4-3 with TRBJ2-7, with TRBD1 as a possible D gene (6 bases). V shed 1 base and J shed 1 base, with 14 bases lying between them. The CDR3 consists of 16 residues. CDR1 and CDR2 from the germline V gene are LGHNA and YSLEER. The CDR3 DNA is TGCGCCAGCAGCCAAGCCGCAGGGGTAGGGTCCTACGAGCAGTACTTC. This translates into CASSQAAGVGSYEQYF.

J is TRBJ1-1 and V is TRBV10-2; D not certain. The CDR3 contains 13 residues. Germline CDR1 WSHSY, CDR2 SAAADI. Trimming removed 0 bases at V and 1 base at J, with 3 bases between. CDR3 bases: TGCGCCAGCAGTGAGTCTGAGAACACTGAAGCTTTCTTT. Its protein product is CASSESENTEAFF.

This clone showed up just a few times. This rearrangement joins TRBV27 to TRBJ2-2; 9 nucleotides match TRBD1. The CDR3 loop spans 16 amino acids. Germline loops: CDR1 MNHEY, CDR2 SMNVEV (reference sequence). V shed 5 bases, J shed 6 bases, and the junction held 10 bases outside the gene matches. The CDR3 sequence is CASSKSGTGTPGELFF. CDR3 DNA: TGTGCCAGCAGTAAATCCGGGACAGGGACCCCCGGGGAGCTGTTTTTT.

The chain carries TRBV4-1 and TRBJ2-3; perhaps TRBD2 as D (5 bases). V dropped 3 bases and J dropped 4 bases, with 14 bases sitting between them. Germline assignment: CDR1 MGHRA and CDR2 YSYEKL. The CDR3 has 15 amino acids. The CDR3 coding sequence is TGCGCCAGCAGCCAGGAGAGCGGTCCTGCAGATACGCAGTATTTT. It codes for CASSQESGPADTQYF.

This clone was seen only a few times. The chain employs TRBV6-9 and TRBJ2-7; tentatively, D is TRBD2 (5 bases). This CDR3 is 13 amino acids long. V lost 3 bases and J lost 3, with 9 bases in between. CDR1 is MNHGY and CDR2 is SVAAGI in the germline V gene. The CDR3 sequence: CASSYAGGYEQYF. CDR3 DNA sequence: TGTGCCAGCAGTTACGCTGGAGGCTACGAGCAGTACTTC.

This chain uses TRBV11-2 with TRBJ2-1; no reliable D call. The V gene's germline CDR1 is SGHAT and CDR2 FQNNGV. V was clipped by 4 bases and J by 7 bases, with 14 bases between them. This CDR3 is 14 amino acids long. Written as DNA, the CDR3 is TGTGCCAGCAGCTCCCGGGTAACCAGGAATGAGCAGTTCTTC. Its translation: CASSSRVTRNEQFF.

The chain joins TRBV9 to TRBJ2-1, with 10 bases matching TRBD2. The CDR3 runs 19 residues. Germline-derived CDR1 and CDR2 are SGDLS and YYNGEE. Trimming at V came to 2 bases and at J to 0 bases, leaving 11 bases not matched to a gene. Here the CDR3 DNA reads TGTGCCAGCAGCGTTAGATCTAGCGGGAGAAGCCGCTCCTACAATGAGCAGTTCTTC. Residues: CASSVRSSGRSRSYNEQFF. Complete variable domain (other parts from reference TRBV9 and TRBJ2-1): DSGVTQTPKHLITATGQRVTLRCSPRSGDLSVYWYQQSLDQGLQFLIQYYNGEERAKGNILERFSAQQFPDLHSELNLSSLELGDSALYFCASSVRSSGRSRSYNEQFFGPGTRLTVL.

The chain links TRBV4-2 to TRBJ1-2; D not resolved. The CDR3 has 15 amino acids. Germline V gene data show CDR1 as LGHNA and CDR2 as YNFKEQ. The V gene lost 1 base and the J gene lost 0 bases, with 9 bases spanning the gap. The CDR3: CASSQGETANYGYTF. The CDR3 DNA sequence: TGTGCCAGCAGCCAAGGAGAAACTGCTAACTATGGCTACACCTTC.